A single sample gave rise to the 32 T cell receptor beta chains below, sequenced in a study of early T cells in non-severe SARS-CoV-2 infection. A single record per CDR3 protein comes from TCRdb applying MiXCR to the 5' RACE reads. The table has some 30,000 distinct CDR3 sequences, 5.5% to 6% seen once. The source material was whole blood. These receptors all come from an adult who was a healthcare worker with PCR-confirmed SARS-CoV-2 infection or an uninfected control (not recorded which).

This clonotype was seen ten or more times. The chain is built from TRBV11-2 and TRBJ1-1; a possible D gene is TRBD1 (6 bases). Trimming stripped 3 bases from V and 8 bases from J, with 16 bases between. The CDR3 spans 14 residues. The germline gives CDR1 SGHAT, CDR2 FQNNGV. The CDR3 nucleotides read TGTGCCAGCAGCTTGACACAGGGTCAGTTGGAAGCTTTCTTT. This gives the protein CASSLTQGQLEAFF.

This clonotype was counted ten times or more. CDR3 loop: CSAMVQETQYF. The CDR3 DNA is TGCAGTGCTATGGTCCAAGAGACCCAGTACTTC. This chain joins TRBV20-1 and TRBJ2-5; D unclear. The CDR3 runs 11 residues. Germline CDR1 and CDR2: DFQATT and SNEGSKA (reference sequence). V lost 4 bases and J 1 base, leaving 4 bases between the germline ends.

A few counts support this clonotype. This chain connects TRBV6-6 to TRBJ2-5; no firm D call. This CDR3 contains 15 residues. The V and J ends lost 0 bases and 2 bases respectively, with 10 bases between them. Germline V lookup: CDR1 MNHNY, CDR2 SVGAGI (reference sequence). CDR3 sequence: CASSYSASKQETQYF. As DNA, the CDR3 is TGTGCCAGCAGTTACTCGGCGTCAAAACAAGAGACCCAGTACTTC.

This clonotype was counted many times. The CDR3: CASSYTTGPEAFF. The CDR3 DNA follows: TGTGCCAGCAGTTACACGACAGGCCCCGAAGCTTTCTTT. The rearrangement uses TRBV6-5 and TRBJ1-1; D is perhaps TRBD1 (6 bases). Trimming removed 2 bases at V and 8 bases at J, with 12 bases between. Germline V gene lookup returns CDR1 MNHEY and CDR2 SVGAGI. CDR3 length equals 13 residues.

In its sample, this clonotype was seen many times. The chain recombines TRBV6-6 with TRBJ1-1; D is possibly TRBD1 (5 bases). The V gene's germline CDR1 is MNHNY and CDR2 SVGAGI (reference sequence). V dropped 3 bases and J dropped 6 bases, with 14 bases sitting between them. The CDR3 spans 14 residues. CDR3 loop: CASSYTGTGPEAFF. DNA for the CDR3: TGTGCCAGCAGTTATACCGGGACTGGACCTGAAGCTTTCTTT.

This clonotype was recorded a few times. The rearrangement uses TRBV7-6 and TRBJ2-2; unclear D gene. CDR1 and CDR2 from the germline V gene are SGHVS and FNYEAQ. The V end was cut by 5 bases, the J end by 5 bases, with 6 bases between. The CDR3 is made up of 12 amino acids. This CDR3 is CASSRATGELFF. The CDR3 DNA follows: TGTGCCAGCAGCCGGGCGACCGGGGAGCTGTTTTTT.

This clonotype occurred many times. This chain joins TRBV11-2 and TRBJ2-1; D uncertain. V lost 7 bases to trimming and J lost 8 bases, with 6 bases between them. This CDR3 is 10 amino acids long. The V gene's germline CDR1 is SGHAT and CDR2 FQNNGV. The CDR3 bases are TGTGCCAGCAAAGGCGATGAGCAGTTCTTC. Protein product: CASKGDEQFF.

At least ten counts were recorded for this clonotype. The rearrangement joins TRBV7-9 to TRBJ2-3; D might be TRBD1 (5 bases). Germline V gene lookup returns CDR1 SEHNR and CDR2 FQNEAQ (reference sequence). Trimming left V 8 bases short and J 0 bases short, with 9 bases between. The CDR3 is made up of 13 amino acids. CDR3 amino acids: CASEPGSTDTQYF. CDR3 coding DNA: TGTGCCAGCGAGCCAGGGAGCACAGATACGCAGTATTTT.

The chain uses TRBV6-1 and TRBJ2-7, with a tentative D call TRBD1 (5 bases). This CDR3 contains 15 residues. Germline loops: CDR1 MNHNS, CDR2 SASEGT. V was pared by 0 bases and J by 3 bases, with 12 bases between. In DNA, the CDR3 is TGTGCCAGCAGTGAAGCGTGGAGAAGGGGCTACGAGCAGTACTTC. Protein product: CASSEAWRRGYEQYF.

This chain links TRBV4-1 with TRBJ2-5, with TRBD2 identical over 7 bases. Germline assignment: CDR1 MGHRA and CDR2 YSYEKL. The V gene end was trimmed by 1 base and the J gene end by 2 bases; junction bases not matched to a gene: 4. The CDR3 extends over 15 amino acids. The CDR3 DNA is TGCGCCAGCAGCCAAGTGGCGGGGGAGCAAGAGACCCAGTACTTC. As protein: CASSQVAGEQETQYF.

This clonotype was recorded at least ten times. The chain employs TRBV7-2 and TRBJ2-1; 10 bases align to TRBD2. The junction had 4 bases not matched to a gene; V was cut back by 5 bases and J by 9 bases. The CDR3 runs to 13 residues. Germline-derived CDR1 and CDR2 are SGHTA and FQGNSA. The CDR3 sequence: CASSERGGGEQFF. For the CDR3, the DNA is TGTGCCAGCAGCGAGCGGGGGGGCGGTGAGCAGTTCTTC.

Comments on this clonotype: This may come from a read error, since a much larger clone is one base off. The chain's CDR3 is CASSSSTSEETQYF. The CDR3 DNA reads as TGTGCCAGCTCATCGTCGACTTCCGAAGAGACCCAGTACTTC. The chain uses TRBV18 and TRBJ2-5; D is undetermined. The germline V gene has CDR1 KGHSH and CDR2 LQKENI. Trimming stripped 5 bases from V and 3 bases from J, with 13 bases between. This CDR3 contains 14 residues.

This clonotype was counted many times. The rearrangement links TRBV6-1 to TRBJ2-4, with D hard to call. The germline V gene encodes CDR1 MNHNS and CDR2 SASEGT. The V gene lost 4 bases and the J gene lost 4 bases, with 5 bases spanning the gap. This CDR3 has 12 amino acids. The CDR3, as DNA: TGTGCCAGCAGTGGCAGGAAAAACATTCAGTACTTC. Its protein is CASSGRKNIQYF.

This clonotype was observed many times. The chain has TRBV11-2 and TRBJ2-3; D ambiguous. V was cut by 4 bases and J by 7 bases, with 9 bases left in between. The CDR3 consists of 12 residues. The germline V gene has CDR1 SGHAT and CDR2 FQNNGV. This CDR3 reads CASSSARHTQYF. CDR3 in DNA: TGTGCCAGCAGCTCTGCTAGGCATACGCAGTATTTT.

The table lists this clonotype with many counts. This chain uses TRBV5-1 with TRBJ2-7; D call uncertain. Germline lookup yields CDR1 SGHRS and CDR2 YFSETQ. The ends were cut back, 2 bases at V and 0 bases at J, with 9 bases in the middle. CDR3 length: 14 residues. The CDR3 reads CASSLGRSSYEQYF. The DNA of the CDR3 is TGCGCCAGCAGCTTAGGCAGGAGCTCCTACGAGCAGTACTTC.

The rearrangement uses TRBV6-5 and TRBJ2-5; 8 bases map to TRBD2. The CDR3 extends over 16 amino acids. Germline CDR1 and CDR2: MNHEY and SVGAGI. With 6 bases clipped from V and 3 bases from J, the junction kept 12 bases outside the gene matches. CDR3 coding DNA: TGTGCCAGCAGGCAACCGATGGGTAGCGGGGAAGAGACCCAGTACTTC. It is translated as CASRQPMGSGEETQYF.

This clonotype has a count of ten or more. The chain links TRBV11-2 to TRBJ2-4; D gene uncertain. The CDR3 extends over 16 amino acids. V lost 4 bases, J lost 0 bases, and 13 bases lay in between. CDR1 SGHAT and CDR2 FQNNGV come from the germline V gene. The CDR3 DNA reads TGTGCCAGCAGCTGGAACGCAGGAGCAGCCAAAAACATTCAGTACTTC. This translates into CASSWNAGAAKNIQYF. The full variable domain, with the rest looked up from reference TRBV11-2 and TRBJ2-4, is EAGVAQSPRYKIIEKRQSVAFWCNPISGHATLYWYQQILGQGPKLLIQFQNNGVVDDSQLPKDRFSAERLKGVDSTLKIQPAKLEDSAVYLCASSWNAGAAKNIQYFGAGTRLSVL.

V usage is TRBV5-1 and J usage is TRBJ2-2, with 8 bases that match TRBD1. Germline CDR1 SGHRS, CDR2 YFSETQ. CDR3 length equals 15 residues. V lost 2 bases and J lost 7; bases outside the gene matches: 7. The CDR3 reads CASSLRQGLVGELFF. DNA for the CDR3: TGCGCCAGCAGCTTACGACAGGGGTTGGTCGGGGAGCTGTTTTTT.

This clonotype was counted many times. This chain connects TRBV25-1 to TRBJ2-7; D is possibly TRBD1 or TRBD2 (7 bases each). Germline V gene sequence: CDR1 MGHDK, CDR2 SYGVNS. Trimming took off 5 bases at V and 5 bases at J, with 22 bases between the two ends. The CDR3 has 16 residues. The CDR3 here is CASSPRGGANPHEQYF. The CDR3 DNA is TGTGCCAGCAGTCCCAGGGGGGGGGCCAATCCCCACGAGCAGTACTTC.

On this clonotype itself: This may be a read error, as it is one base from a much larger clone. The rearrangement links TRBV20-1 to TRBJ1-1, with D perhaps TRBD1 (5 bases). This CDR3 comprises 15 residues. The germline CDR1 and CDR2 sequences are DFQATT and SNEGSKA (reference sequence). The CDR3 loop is CSHSSRTGMNTEAFF. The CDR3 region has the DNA TGCAGCCACAGCAGCCGCACAGGCATGAACACTGAAGCTTTCTTT.

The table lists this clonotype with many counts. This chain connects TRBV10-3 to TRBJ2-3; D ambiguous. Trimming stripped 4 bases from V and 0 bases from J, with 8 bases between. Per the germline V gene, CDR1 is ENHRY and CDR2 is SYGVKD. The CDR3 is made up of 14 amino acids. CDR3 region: CAISVGVSTDTQYF. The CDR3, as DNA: TGTGCCATCAGTGTTGGGGTTAGCACAGATACGCAGTATTTT.

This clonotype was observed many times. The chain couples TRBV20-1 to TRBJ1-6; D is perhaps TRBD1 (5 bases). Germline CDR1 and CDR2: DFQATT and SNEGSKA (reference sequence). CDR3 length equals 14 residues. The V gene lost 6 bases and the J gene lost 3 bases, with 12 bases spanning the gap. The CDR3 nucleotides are TGCAGTGCCCCCGGGACGGTCTATAATTCACCCCTCCACTTT. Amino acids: CSAPGTVYNSPLHF.

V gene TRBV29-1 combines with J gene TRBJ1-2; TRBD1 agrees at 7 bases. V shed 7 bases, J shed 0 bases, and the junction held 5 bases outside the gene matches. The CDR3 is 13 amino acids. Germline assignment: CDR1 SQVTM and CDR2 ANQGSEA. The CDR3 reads CSGRGQTNYGYTF. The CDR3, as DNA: TGCAGCGGGCGGGGACAGACTAACTATGGCTACACCTTC.

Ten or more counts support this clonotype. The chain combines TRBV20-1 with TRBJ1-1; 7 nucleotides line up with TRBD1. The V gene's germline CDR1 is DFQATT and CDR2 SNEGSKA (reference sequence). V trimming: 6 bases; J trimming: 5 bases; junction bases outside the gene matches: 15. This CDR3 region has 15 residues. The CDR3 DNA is TGCAGTGCCGCTCCTGCCCTGACAGGGCTGACTGAAGCTTTCTTT. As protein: CSAAPALTGLTEAFF.

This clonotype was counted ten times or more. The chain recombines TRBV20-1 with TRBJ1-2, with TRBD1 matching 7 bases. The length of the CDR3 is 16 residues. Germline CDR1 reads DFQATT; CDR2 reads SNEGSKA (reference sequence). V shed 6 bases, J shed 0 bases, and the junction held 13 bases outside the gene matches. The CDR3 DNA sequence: TGCAGTGCCCAAAACCGGGGACAGATAACTAACTATGGCTACACCTTC. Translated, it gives CSAQNRGQITNYGYTF.

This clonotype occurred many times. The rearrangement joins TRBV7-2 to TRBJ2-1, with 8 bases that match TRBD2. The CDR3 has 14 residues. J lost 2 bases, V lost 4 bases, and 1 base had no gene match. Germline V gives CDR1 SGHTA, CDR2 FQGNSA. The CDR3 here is CASSSGLAYNEQFF. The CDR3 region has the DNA TGTGCCAGCAGCTCGGGACTAGCCTACAATGAGCAGTTCTTC.

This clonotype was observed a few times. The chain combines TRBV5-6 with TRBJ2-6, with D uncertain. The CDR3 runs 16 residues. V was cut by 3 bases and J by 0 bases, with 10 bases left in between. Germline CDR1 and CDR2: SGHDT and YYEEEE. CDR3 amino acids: CASSWSVSSGANVLTF. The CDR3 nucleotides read TGTGCCAGCAGCTGGTCGGTAAGCTCTGGGGCCAACGTCCTGACTTTC.

The CDR3 DNA follows: TGTGCCAGCAGCCGCGGACAGGGACCTGAAAAACTGTTTTTT. Protein sequence: CASSRGQGPEKLFF. V usage is TRBV12-3 or TRBV12-4 and J usage is TRBJ1-4; 8 bases fit TRBD1. The V segment lost 6 bases and the J segment 7 bases; nucleotides outside the gene matches: 7. This CDR3 region has 14 residues.

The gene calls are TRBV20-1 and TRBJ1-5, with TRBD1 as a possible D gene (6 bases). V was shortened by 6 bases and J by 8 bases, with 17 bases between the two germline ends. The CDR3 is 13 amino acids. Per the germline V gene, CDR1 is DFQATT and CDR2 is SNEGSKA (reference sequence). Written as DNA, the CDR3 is TGCAGTGCGGCCGATGGGGGGCCAGAGCCCCAGCATTTT. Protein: CSAADGGPEPQHF.

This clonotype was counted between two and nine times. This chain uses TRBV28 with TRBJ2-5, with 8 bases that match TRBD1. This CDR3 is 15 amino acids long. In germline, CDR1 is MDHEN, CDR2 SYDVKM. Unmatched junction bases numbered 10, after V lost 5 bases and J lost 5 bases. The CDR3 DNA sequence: TGTGCCAGCAGTACGACAGGGGCAGGGGTTGAGACCCAGTACTTC. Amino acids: CASSTTGAGVETQYF.

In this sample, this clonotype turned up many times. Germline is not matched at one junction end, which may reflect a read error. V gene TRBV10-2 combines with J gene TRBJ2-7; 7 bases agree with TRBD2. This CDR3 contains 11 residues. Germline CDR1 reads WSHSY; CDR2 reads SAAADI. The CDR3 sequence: CASGDRGDPTF. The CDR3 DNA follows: TGCGCCAGCGGCGACCGGGGGGATCCAACCTTC.

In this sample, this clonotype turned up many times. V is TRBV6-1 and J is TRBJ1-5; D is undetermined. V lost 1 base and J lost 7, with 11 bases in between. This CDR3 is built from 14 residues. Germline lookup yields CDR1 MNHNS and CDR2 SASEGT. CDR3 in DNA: TGTGCCAGCAGTGAAGAGTACAGTCAGCAGCCCCAGCATTTT. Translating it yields CASSEEYSQQPQHF.